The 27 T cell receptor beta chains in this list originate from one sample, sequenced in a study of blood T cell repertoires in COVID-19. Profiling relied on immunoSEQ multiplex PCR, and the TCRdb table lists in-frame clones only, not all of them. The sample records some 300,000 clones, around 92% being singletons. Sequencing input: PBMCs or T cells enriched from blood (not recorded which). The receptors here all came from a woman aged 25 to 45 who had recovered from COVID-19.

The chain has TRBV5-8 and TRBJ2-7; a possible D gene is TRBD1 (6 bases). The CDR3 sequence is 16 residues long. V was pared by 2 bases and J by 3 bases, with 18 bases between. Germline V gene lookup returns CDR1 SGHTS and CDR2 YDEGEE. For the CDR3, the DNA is TGTGCCAGCAGCTTAAAATTGGACAGTAGTTACTACGAGCAGTACTTC. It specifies CASSLKLDSSYYEQYF. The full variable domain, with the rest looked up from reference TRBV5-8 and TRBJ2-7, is EAGVTQSPTHLIKTRGQQATLRCSPISGHTSVYWYQQALGLGLQFLLWYDEGEERNRGNFPPRFSGRQFPNYSSELNVNALELEDSALYLCASSLKLDSSYYEQYFGPGTRLTVT.

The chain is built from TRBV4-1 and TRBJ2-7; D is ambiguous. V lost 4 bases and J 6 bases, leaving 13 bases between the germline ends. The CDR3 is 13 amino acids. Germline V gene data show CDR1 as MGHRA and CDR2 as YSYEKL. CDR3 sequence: CASSPHMASEQYF. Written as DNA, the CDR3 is TGCGCCAGCAGCCCTCACATGGCCTCCGAGCAGTACTTC.

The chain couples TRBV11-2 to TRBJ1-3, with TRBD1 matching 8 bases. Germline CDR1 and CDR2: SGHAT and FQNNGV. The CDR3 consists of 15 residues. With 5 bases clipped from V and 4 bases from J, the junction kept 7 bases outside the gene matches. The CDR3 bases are TGTGCCAGCAGCACACCCAGGGGGCAGGGAAACACCATATATTTT. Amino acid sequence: CASSTPRGQGNTIYF.

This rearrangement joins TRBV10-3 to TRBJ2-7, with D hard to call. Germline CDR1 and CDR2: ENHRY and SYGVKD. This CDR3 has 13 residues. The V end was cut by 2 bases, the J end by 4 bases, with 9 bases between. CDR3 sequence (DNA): TGTGCCATCAGTGAGGCCAGATCTTACGAGCAGTACTTC. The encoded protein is CAISEARSYEQYF.

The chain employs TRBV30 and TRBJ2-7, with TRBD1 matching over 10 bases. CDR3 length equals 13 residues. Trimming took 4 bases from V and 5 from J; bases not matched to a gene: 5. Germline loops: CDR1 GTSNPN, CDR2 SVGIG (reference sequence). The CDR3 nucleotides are TGTGCCTGGACAGGGGACAGGGGCCACGAGCAGTACTTC. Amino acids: CAWTGDRGHEQYF. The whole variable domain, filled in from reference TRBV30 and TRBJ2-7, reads SQTIHQWPATLVQPVGSPLSLECTVEGTSNPNLYWYRQAAGRGLQLLFYSVGIGQISSEVPQNLSASRPQDRQFILSSKKLLLSDSGFYLCAWTGDRGHEQYFGPGTRLTVT.

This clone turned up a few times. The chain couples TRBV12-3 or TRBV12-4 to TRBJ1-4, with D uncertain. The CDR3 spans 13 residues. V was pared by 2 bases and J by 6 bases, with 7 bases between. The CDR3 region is CASSLIIHEKLFF. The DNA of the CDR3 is TGTGCCAGCAGTTTAATAATCCATGAAAAACTGTTTTTT.

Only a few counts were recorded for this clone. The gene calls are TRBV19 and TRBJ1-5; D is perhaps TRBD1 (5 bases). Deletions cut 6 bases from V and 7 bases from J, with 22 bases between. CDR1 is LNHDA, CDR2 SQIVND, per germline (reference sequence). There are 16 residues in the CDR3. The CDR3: CASSLPGHPVGQPQHF. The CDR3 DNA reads TGTGCCAGTAGCCTTCCCGGACATCCCGTGGGGCAGCCCCAGCATTTT.

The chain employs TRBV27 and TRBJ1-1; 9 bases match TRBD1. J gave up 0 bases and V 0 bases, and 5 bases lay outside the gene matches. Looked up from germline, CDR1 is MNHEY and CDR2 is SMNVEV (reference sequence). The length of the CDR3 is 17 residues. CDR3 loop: CASSLSGQGMVNTEAFF. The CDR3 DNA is TGTGCCAGCAGTTTATCGGGACAGGGTATGGTGAACACTGAAGCTTTCTTT.

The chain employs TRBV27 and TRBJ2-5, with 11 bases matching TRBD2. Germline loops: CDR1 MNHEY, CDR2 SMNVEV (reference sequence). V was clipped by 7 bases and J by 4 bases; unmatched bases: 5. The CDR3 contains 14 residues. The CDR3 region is CASKALAGGETQYF. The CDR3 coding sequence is TGTGCCAGCAAGGCCCTAGCGGGAGGAGAGACCCAGTACTTC.

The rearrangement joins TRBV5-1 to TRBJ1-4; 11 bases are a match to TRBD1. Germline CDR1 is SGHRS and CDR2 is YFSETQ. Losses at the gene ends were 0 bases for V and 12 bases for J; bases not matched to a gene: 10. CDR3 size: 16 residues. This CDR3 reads CASSLGAGTGGMELFF. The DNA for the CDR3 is TGCGCCAGCAGCTTGGGTGCCGGGACAGGGGGGATGGAACTGTTTTTT.

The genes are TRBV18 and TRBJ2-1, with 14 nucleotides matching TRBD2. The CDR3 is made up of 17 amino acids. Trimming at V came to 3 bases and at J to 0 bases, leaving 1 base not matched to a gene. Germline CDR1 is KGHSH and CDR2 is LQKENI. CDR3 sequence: CASSPGTSGSSYNEQFF. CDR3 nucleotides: TGTGCCAGCTCACCTGGGACTAGCGGGAGCTCCTACAATGAGCAGTTCTTC.

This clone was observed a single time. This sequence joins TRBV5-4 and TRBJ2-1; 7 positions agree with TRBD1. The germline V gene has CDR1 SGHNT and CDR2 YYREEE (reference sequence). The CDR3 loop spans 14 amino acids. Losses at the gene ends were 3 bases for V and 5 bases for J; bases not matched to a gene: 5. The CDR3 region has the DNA TGTGCCAGCAGCTCCCGACAGGGCGACAATGAGCAGTTCTTC. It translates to CASSSRQGDNEQFF.

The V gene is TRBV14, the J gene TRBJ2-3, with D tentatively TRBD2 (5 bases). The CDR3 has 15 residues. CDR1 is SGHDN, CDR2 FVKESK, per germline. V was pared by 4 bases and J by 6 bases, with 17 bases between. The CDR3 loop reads CASSPDRGKPDTQYF. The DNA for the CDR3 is TGTGCCAGCAGCCCGGATAGAGGGAAGCCCGATACGCAGTATTTT.

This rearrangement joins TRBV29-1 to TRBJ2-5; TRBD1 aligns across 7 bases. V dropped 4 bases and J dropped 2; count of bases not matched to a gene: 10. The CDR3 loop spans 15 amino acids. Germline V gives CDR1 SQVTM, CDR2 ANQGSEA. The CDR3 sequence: CSVAKGGQRQETQYF. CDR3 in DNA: TGCAGCGTTGCTAAAGGGGGACAGAGACAAGAGACCCAGTACTTC. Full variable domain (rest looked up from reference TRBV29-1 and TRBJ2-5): SAVISQKPSRDICQRGTSLTIQCQVDSQVTMMFWYRQQPGQSLTLIATANQGSEATYESGFVIDKFPISRPNLTFSTLTVSNMSPEDSSIYLCSVAKGGQRQETQYFGPGTRLLVL.

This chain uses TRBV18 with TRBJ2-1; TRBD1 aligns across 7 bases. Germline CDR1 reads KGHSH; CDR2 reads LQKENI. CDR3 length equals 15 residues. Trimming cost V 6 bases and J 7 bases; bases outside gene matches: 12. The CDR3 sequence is CASSQDRVDGNEQFF. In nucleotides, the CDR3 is TGTGCCAGCTCCCAAGACAGGGTGGATGGGAATGAGCAGTTCTTC.

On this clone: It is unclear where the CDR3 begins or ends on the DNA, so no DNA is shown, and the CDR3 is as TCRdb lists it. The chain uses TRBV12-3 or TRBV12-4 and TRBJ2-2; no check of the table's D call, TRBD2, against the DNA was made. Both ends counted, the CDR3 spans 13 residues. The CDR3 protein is CASSFLETGELFF.

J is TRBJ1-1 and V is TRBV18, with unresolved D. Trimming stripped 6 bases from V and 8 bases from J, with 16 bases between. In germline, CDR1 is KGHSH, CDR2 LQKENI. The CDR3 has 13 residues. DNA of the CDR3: TGTGCCAGCTCGAGCGGACGGCAGATCGAAGCTTTCTTT. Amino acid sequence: CASSSGRQIEAFF.

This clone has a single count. CDR3 amino acids: CSAESDIYGYTF. DNA of the CDR3: TGCAGCGCCGAGAGCGATATCTATGGCTACACCTTC. The chain employs TRBV29-1 and TRBJ1-2, with D unclear. V lost 7 bases, J lost 4 bases, and 13 bases lay in between. The V gene's germline CDR1 is SQVTM and CDR2 ANQGSEA. CDR3 length equals 12 residues.

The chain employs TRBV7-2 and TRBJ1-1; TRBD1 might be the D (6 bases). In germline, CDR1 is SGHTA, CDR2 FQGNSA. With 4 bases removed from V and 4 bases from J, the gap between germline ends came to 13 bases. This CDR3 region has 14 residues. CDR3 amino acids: CASSSQGKGTEAFF. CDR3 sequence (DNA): TGTGCCAGCAGCTCACAGGGAAAGGGCACTGAAGCTTTCTTT.

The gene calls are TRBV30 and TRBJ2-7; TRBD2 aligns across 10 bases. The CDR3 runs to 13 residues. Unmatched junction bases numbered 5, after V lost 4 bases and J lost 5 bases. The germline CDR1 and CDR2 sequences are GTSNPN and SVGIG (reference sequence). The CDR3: CAWTSGSSDEQYF. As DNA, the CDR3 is TGTGCCTGGACTAGCGGGAGTTCCGACGAGCAGTACTTC.

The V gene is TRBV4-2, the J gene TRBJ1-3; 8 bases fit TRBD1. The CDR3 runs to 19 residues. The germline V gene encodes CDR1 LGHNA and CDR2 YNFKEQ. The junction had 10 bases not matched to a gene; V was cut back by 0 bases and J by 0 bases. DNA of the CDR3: TGTGCCAGCAGCCAAGATAGGACAGGGACCGTTAGCTCTGGAAACACCATATATTTT. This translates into CASSQDRTGTVSSGNTIYF.

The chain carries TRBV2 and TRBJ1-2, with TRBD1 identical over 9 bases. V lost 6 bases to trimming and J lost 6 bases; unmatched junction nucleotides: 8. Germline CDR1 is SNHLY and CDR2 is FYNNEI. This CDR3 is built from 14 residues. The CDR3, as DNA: TGTGCCAGCAGCCCCGATACAGGGGGCGATGGCTACACCTTC. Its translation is CASSPDTGGDGYTF.

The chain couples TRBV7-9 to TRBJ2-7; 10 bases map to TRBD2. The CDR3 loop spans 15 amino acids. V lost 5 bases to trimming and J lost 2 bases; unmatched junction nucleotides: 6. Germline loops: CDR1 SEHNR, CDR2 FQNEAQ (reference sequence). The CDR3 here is CASSPQLAGTYEQYF. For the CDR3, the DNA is TGTGCCAGCAGCCCCCAACTAGCGGGAACCTACGAGCAGTACTTC. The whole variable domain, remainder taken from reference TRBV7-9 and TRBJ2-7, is DTGVSQNPRHKITKRGQNVTFRCDPISEHNRLYWYRQTLGQGPEFLTYFQNEAQLEKSRLLSDRFSAERPKGSFSTLEIQRTEQGDSAMYLCASSPQLAGTYEQYFGPGTRLTVT.

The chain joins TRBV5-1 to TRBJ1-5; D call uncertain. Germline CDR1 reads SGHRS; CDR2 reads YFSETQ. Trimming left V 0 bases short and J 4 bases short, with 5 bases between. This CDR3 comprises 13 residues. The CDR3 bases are TGCGCCAGCAGCTTGGAATTAAATCAGCCCCAGCATTTT. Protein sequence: CASSLELNQPQHF.

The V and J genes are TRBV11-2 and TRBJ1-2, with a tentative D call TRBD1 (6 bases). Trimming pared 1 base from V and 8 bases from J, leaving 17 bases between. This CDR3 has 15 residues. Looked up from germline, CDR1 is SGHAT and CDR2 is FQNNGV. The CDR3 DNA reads TGTGCCAGCAGCTTAGTTCAACAGGGAAATCGGGGCTACACCTTC. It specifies CASSLVQQGNRGYTF.

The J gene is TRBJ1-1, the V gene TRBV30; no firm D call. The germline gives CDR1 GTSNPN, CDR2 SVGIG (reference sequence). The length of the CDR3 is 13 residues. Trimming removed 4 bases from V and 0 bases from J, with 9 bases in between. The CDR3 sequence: CAWTEKLNTEAFF. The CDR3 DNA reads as TGTGCCTGGACGGAGAAACTGAACACTGAAGCTTTCTTT.

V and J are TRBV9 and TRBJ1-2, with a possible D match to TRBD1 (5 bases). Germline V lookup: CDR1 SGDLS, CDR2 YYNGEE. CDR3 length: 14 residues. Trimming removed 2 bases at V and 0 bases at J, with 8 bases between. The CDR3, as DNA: TGTGCCAGCAGCGTCCGGACATCTAACTATGGCTACACCTTC. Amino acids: CASSVRTSNYGYTF.